Each of the 9 T cell receptor beta chains below was sequenced from the same sample in a study of post-analysis software for immune sequencing data. General study findings and limits: Five TRBV segments were significantly more frequent in patients than in controls. TRBV5-6, TRBV5-1 and TRBV20-1 were among these segments.

No antigen has been identified for these receptors. Unique molecular identifiers were carried by the TCR beta cDNA libraries. TCRdb fed the PCR reads into MiXCR, producing one record per CDR3 protein. The table lists roughly 430,000 distinct CDR3 sequences, 30% to 45% of them singletons. The specimen was blood. The origin of the receptors is a girl under 10 years old with multiple sclerosis.

The chain joins TRBV29-1 to TRBJ1-2; D call uncertain. The CDR3 contains 11 residues. Trimming shortened V by 5 bases and J by 6 bases, and 10 bases separated the two germline ends. Germline CDR1 SQVTM, CDR2 ANQGSEA. CDR3 nucleotide sequence: TGCAGCGTTAATCGGCCTGATGGCTACACCTTC. Translating gives CSVNRPDGYTF.

V gene TRBV5-1 combines with J gene TRBJ2-7; no firm D call. The germline V and J ends were trimmed by 3 bases and 1 base, with 8 bases remaining between them. The CDR3 spans 13 residues. Germline V gives CDR1 SGHRS, CDR2 YFSETQ. The chain's CDR3 is CASSSSWSYEQYF. CDR3 nucleotides: TGCGCCAGCAGCTCAAGCTGGTCCTACGAGCAGTACTTC.

The rearrangement joins TRBV7-9 to TRBJ2-7, with TRBD1 as a possible D gene (6 bases). V lost 2 bases and J lost 5, with 22 bases in between. Germline V gene sequence: CDR1 SEHNR, CDR2 FQNEAQ (reference sequence). The CDR3 contains 17 residues. The CDR3 is CASSLRPRSGVQDEQYF. The CDR3 nucleotides read TGTGCCAGCAGCTTAAGGCCCCGCTCAGGGGTACAAGACGAGCAGTACTTC.

This chain links TRBV28 with TRBJ2-1; 8 bases line up with TRBD2. The CDR3 loop spans 12 amino acids. Germline V gene lookup returns CDR1 MDHEN and CDR2 SYDVKM. CDR3 nucleotides: TGTGCAGCGGGAGCCCCCTACAATGAGCAGTTCTTC. Its protein product is CAAGAPYNEQFF.

The V and J genes are TRBV5-1 and TRBJ2-1; 10 positions match TRBD1. Trimming removed 7 bases from V and 5 bases from J; junction bases left unmatched: 3. Germline V gene sequence: CDR1 SGHRS, CDR2 YFSETQ. CDR3 length: 13 amino acids. In DNA, the CDR3 is TGCGCCAGCTCGGGACAGGGGCACAATGAGCAGTTCTTC. Translating gives CASSGQGHNEQFF.

The chain has TRBV6-2 or TRBV6-3 and TRBJ2-5; D gene unclear. V lost 2 bases to trimming and J lost 6 bases, with 4 bases between them. This CDR3 is 11 amino acids long. Per germline, CDR1 MNHEY and CDR2 SVGEGT. Here the CDR3 DNA reads TGTGCCAGCAGTTACCAGAAGACCCAGTACTTC. Its translation: CASSYQKTQYF.

The J gene is TRBJ2-5, the V gene TRBV12-3 or TRBV12-4; TRBD2 agrees at 9 bases. The V and J ends lost 7 bases and 11 bases, in that order; junction bases with no gene match: 14. The CDR3 extends over 14 amino acids. The CDR3 DNA follows: TGTGCCAGCACCATGGGGACTAGCTTCGGGGAGCAGTACTTC. This gives the protein CASTMGTSFGEQYF.

A few counts support this clonotype. V gene TRBV6-5 combines with J gene TRBJ1-1; no reliable D call. CDR1 MNHEY and CDR2 SVGAGI come from the germline V gene. The V end was cut by 2 bases, the J end by 3 bases, with 16 bases between. This CDR3 is 16 amino acids long. Here the CDR3 reads CASSYQTRPRHTEAFF. The DNA of the CDR3 is TGTGCCAGCAGTTACCAAACCCGCCCAAGGCACACTGAAGCTTTCTTT.

This chain joins TRBV7-3 and TRBJ2-3; tentatively, D is TRBD1 or TRBD2 (5 bases each). The CDR3 spans 12 residues. The germline gives CDR1 SGHTA, CDR2 FQGTGA. Trimming took 4 bases from V and 5 from J, leaving 7 bases between them. DNA of the CDR3: TGTGCCAGCAGCTCGGGGCAAGATACGCAGTATTTT. This encodes CASSSGQDTQYF.